Shown below are 32 T cell receptor beta chains from a single sample sequenced in a study of T-cell memory formation after mild COVID-19. TCRdb called the 5' RACE reads again in MiXCR, with one record for every CDR3 protein. This sample yields roughly 250,000 distinct CDR3 sequences, of which about a sixth are seen a single time; about 3.5% belongs to the top ten. Sequencing was performed on PBMCs or a T cell subset sorted from them (not recorded which). Every receptor here comes from a man aged 18 to 29 who had mild COVID-19 (a few samples of this study predate the infection). Cell type and time point are not known.

The genes are TRBV7-2 and TRBJ2-1; D tentatively reads TRBD1 or TRBD2 (6 bases each). The CDR3 loop spans 15 amino acids. Germline-derived CDR1 and CDR2 are SGHTA and FQGNSA. V lost 1 base to trimming and J lost 2 bases, with 9 bases between them. CDR3 in DNA: TGTGCCAGCAGCTTAGTCGGGGGCGCCTACAATGAGCAGTTCTTC. Protein: CASSLVGGAYNEQFF.

This chain joins TRBV19 and TRBJ1-2; 10 bases map to TRBD1. This CDR3 is 15 amino acids long. CDR1 LNHDA and CDR2 SQIVND come from the germline V gene (reference sequence). The J segment lost 2 bases and the V segment lost 3 bases, leaving 3 bases of the junction unmatched. The CDR3 DNA reads TGTGCCAGTAGTATCGCGGACAGGGGGAACTATGGCTACACCTTC. It is translated as CASSIADRGNYGYTF.

This clonotype showed up just a few times. This chain joins TRBV5-6 and TRBJ2-4, with a tentative D call TRBD2 (7 bases). V was cut by 2 bases and J by 7 bases, with 13 bases left in between. Germline CDR1 and CDR2: SGHDT and YYEEEE. CDR3 length: 14 amino acids. The CDR3 nucleotides are TGTGCCAGCAGCTTAGGGGGGGCACGGAACATTCAGTACTTC. Amino acids: CASSLGGARNIQYF.

This clonotype was seen more than once but under ten times. The chain joins TRBV5-6 to TRBJ1-1; 7 bases agree with TRBD1. There are 16 residues in the CDR3. Germline CDR1 SGHDT, CDR2 YYEEEE. V trimming: 2 bases; J trimming: 1 base; junction bases outside the gene matches: 8. CDR3 bases: TGTGCCAGCAGCTTAATGGACAGGACACCGAACACTGAAGCTTTCTTT. It codes for CASSLMDRTPNTEAFF.

This clonotype was counted at least ten times. V gene TRBV6-6 combines with J gene TRBJ2-7; 11 nucleotides match TRBD1. This CDR3 is built from 15 residues. Trimming removed 6 bases from V and 3 bases from J; junction bases left unmatched: 7. Germline-derived CDR1 and CDR2 are MNHNY and SVGAGI (reference sequence). For the CDR3, the DNA is TGTGCCAGCAGGCCCGGACAGGGGGCCTACTACGAGCAGTACGTC. Its protein product is CASRPGQGAYYEQYV.

This clonotype was counted between two and nine times. The genes are TRBV6-5 and TRBJ2-6; D perhaps matches TRBD1 (6 bases). This CDR3 spans 12 amino acids. V was pared by 10 bases and J by 2 bases, with 6 bases between. Germline CDR1 is MNHEY and CDR2 is SVGAGI. The CDR3 region has the DNA TGTGCCACAGGGGCTGGGGCCAACGTCCTGACTTTC. Protein product: CATGAGANVLTF.

The rearrangement uses TRBV5-1 and TRBJ1-4; no clear D. The V gene lost 0 bases and the J gene lost 0 bases, with 6 bases spanning the gap. CDR1 is SGHRS and CDR2 is YFSETQ in the germline V gene. There are 15 residues in the CDR3. The CDR3 DNA is TGCGCCAGCAGCTTGGTGGCAGCAACTAATGAAAAACTGTTTTTT. Amino acid sequence: CASSLVAATNEKLFF. Full variable domain (remainder filled in from reference TRBV5-1 and TRBJ1-4): KAGVTQTPRYLIKTRGQQVTLSCSPISGHRSVSWYQQTPGQGLQFLFEYFSETQRNKGNFPGRFSGRQFSNSRSEMNVSTLELGDSALYLCASSLVAATNEKLFFGSGTQLSVL.

The V and J genes are TRBV7-2 and TRBJ1-2, with unresolved D. CDR3 length: 14 amino acids. Germline V CDR1 and CDR2: SGHTA, FQGNSA. V was cut by 2 bases and J by 3 bases, with 10 bases left in between. The CDR3 sequence: CASSLLGGDYGYTF. CDR3 bases: TGTGCCAGCAGCTTATTGGGCGGTGACTATGGCTACACCTTC.

This clonotype has a handful of counts. V gene TRBV20-1 combines with J gene TRBJ2-2, with 12 bases matching TRBD1. The CDR3 is 18 residues long. The V segment lost 1 base and the J segment 4 bases; nucleotides outside the gene matches: 10. The germline CDR1 and CDR2 sequences are DFQATT and SNEGSKA (reference sequence). The DNA for the CDR3 is TGCAGTGCTAGAGCCGGGACAGGGGGCCTGCCCTCCACCGGGGAGCTGTTTTTT. Translating it yields CSARAGTGGLPSTGELFF.

The gene calls are TRBV5-1 and TRBJ2-5; no clear D. Germline V CDR1 and CDR2: SGHRS, YFSETQ. With 4 bases removed from V and 7 bases from J, the gap between germline ends came to 14 bases. This CDR3 has 13 residues. The DNA of the CDR3 is TGCGCCAGCAGCCCCCAAGGGTACGGGACCCAGTACTTC. Its translation is CASSPQGYGTQYF.

In its sample, this clonotype was seen a few times. V and J are TRBV20-1 and TRBJ2-3; TRBD1 is a possible D gene (6 bases). In germline, CDR1 is DFQATT, CDR2 SNEGSKA (reference sequence). The CDR3 has 15 residues. V gave up 1 base and J gave up 2 bases, with 13 bases separating them. CDR3 sequence reads: CSARGGRGFTDTQYF. The CDR3 nucleotides are TGCAGTGCTAGAGGTGGAAGGGGGTTCACAGATACGCAGTATTTT.

In this sample, this clonotype turned up a few times. The V call is TRBV28, the J call TRBJ1-5, with 11 bases fitting TRBD1. Trimming at V came to 5 bases and at J to 2 bases, leaving 5 bases not matched to a gene. The CDR3 is 16 residues long. Germline V gene sequence: CDR1 MDHEN, CDR2 SYDVKM. CDR3 protein: CASSRTGGDGNQPQHF. The CDR3 DNA reads as TGTGCCAGCAGTAGGACAGGGGGCGATGGCAATCAGCCCCAGCATTTT.

This clonotype turned up a few times. The J gene is TRBJ1-6, the V gene TRBV4-1; possible D gene TRBD1, 5 bases. V was cut by 3 bases and J by 9 bases, with 18 bases left in between. The CDR3 spans 16 residues. The germline V gene has CDR1 MGHRA and CDR2 YSYEKL. In nucleotides, the CDR3 is TGCGCCAGCAGCCACGAGGGTAAGGGGCTGGGTTCACCCCTCCACTTT. Its protein is CASSHEGKGLGSPLHF.

This clonotype was counted a few times. The J gene is TRBJ2-3, the V gene TRBV6-5; 7 bases agree with TRBD2. The trim removed 6 bases at V and 4 bases at J, leaving 10 bases unmatched. Germline CDR1 MNHEY, CDR2 SVGAGI. This CDR3 spans 15 amino acids. The CDR3 here is CASRHTGGGADTQYF. CDR3 in DNA: TGTGCCAGCAGACACACGGGGGGAGGCGCAGATACGCAGTATTTT.

J is TRBJ1-5 and V is TRBV20-1, with D perhaps TRBD1 (6 bases). The CDR3 length is 14 residues. V was pared by 6 bases and J by 6 bases, with 18 bases between. CDR1 and CDR2 (germline): DFQATT, SNEGSKA (reference sequence). The CDR3 sequence is CSASRQTGFQPQHF. CDR3 DNA sequence: TGCAGTGCCAGTCGCCAAACAGGGTTTCAGCCCCAGCATTTT.

This clonotype was counted a few times. The gene calls are TRBV18 and TRBJ1-3; 7 nucleotides agree with TRBD1. Germline V gene sequence: CDR1 KGHSH, CDR2 LQKENI. Trimming at V came to 2 bases and at J to 4 bases, leaving 5 bases not matched to a gene. CDR3 length: 15 amino acids. CDR3 DNA: TGTGCCAGCTCACCAACACAGGGGAAGGGAAACACCATATATTTT. It yields the protein CASSPTQGKGNTIYF.

This clonotype occurred a few times. The chain carries TRBV7-2 and TRBJ1-2; D is unclear. V dropped 6 bases and J dropped 0 bases, with 11 bases sitting between them. Germline values: CDR1 SGHTA, CDR2 FQGNSA. The CDR3 is 14 amino acids. The CDR3 region is CASRPRSPNYGYTF. CDR3 DNA: TGTGCCAGCAGGCCGCGCTCGCCTAACTATGGCTACACCTTC. Filled out from reference TRBV7-2 and TRBJ1-2, the complete variable domain reads GAGVSQSPSNKVTEKGKDVELRCDPISGHTALYWYRQSLGQGLEFLIYFQGNSAPDKSGLPSDRFSAERTGGSVSTLTIQRTQQEDSAVYLCASRPRSPNYGYTFGSGTRLTVV.

Only a few counts were recorded for this clonotype. V usage is TRBV15 and J usage is TRBJ1-2; TRBD1 is a possible D gene (6 bases). The CDR3 sequence is 14 residues long. The germline V and J ends were trimmed by 0 bases and 3 bases, with 8 bases remaining between them. Germline V lookup: CDR1 LNHNV, CDR2 YYDKDF (reference sequence). CDR3 sequence reads: CATSREAGDYGYTF. In DNA form, the CDR3 reads TGTGCCACCAGCAGAGAAGCAGGGGACTATGGCTACACCTTC.

The chain is built from TRBV6-5 and TRBJ1-2; D gene unclear. V was trimmed by 6 bases and J by 6 bases, leaving 2 bases between them. The length of the CDR3 is 9 residues. CDR1 MNHEY and CDR2 SVGAGI come from the germline V gene. CDR3 sequence (DNA): TGTGCCAGCAGAGATGGCTACACCTTC. Translation: CASRDGYTF.

This clonotype has a handful of counts. The chain recombines TRBV5-1 with TRBJ2-5; tentatively, D is TRBD1 (6 bases). This CDR3 has 13 residues. V gave up 4 bases and J gave up 3 bases, with 10 bases separating them. Germline values: CDR1 SGHRS, CDR2 YFSETQ. This CDR3 reads CASSQQGKETQYF. CDR3 nucleotide sequence: TGCGCCAGCAGCCAACAGGGAAAAGAGACCCAGTACTTC.

This clonotype was found a few times. This chain links TRBV5-1 with TRBJ2-7; D is perhaps TRBD1 (5 bases). Germline CDR1 reads SGHRS; CDR2 reads YFSETQ. CDR3 size: 14 residues. Trimming cost V 4 bases and J 1 base, with 12 bases left between them. The CDR3 protein is CASSGAEYSYEQYF. In DNA, the CDR3 is TGCGCCAGCAGCGGGGCAGAATATTCCTACGAGCAGTACTTC.

This clonotype came up a few times. The CDR3 nucleotides read TGTGCCAGCAGCTCCACAACTAGCGGGGGGGCTATAACCCAACTATTAGCCAAAAACATTCAGTACTTC. Its translation: CASSSTTSGGAITQLLAKNIQYF. The V and J genes are TRBV11-2 and TRBJ2-4; 13 bases line up with TRBD2. The CDR3 runs to 23 residues. V trimming: 4 bases; J trimming: 0 bases; junction bases outside the gene matches: 21. The germline V gene has CDR1 SGHAT and CDR2 FQNNGV.

The chain joins TRBV18 to TRBJ2-1; TRBD2 matches 11 bases. The CDR3 totals 15 residues. Germline loops: CDR1 KGHSH, CDR2 LQKENI. V dropped 2 bases and J dropped 7; count of bases not matched to a gene: 4. CDR3 sequence reads: CASSPMASGGNEQFF. The CDR3 DNA sequence: TGTGCCAGCTCACCAATGGCTAGCGGGGGGAATGAGCAGTTCTTC.

This clonotype has just a few counts. The CDR3 reads CSASSAAASDTQYF. CDR3 in DNA: TGCAGTGCTAGCTCCGCGGCCGCCTCGGATACGCAGTATTTT. The J gene is TRBJ2-3, the V gene TRBV20-1; D gene uncertain. V was pared by 3 bases and J by 6 bases, with 16 bases between. Per the germline V gene, CDR1 is DFQATT and CDR2 is SNEGSKA (reference sequence). The CDR3 is made up of 14 amino acids.

The J gene is TRBJ2-7, the V gene TRBV6-5; D not certain. This CDR3 contains 17 residues. The germline V gene encodes CDR1 MNHEY and CDR2 SVGAGI. V was clipped by 0 bases and J by 1 base, with 16 bases between them. CDR3 nucleotide sequence: TGTGCCAGCAGTTACTCGCTTCCGGGCCCACCTTCCTACGAGCAGTACTTC. Protein sequence: CASSYSLPGPPSYEQYF.

This clonotype was counted between two and nine times. This sequence joins TRBV24-1 and TRBJ2-2; the D gene is possibly TRBD1 (6 bases). V lost 5 bases, J lost 4 bases, and 10 bases lay in between. Germline CDR1 and CDR2: KGHDR and SFDVKD. The length of the CDR3 is 14 residues. The CDR3 protein is CATSVQGGTGELFF. For the CDR3, the DNA is TGTGCCACCAGTGTACAGGGCGGCACCGGGGAGCTGTTTTTT.

The chain employs TRBV29-1 and TRBJ2-7; the D is unclear. Germline V lookup: CDR1 SQVTM, CDR2 ANQGSEA. CDR3 length equals 14 residues. V lost 7 bases to trimming and J lost 4 bases, with 20 bases between them. Here the CDR3 DNA reads TGCAGCGCCCGGTACGGCGAATATAGATACGAGCAGTACGTC. This gives the protein CSARYGEYRYEQYV.

The V and J genes are TRBV20-1 and TRBJ2-7, with D possibly being TRBD2 (6 bases). There are 13 residues in the CDR3. Trimming removed 5 bases from V and 3 bases from J, with 14 bases in between. The germline CDR1 and CDR2 sequences are DFQATT and SNEGSKA (reference sequence). CDR3 sequence: CSARGWRGYEQYF. In DNA, the CDR3 is TGCAGTGCTCGGGGCTGGCGGGGCTACGAGCAGTACTTC.

The gene calls are TRBV20-1 and TRBJ1-2, with D perhaps matching TRBD1 (5 bases). Germline values: CDR1 DFQATT, CDR2 SNEGSKA (reference sequence). The CDR3 has 15 amino acids. V was clipped by 0 bases and J by 7 bases, with 18 bases between them. CDR3 nucleotides: TGCAGTGCTAGAGATACGGGCCTCCGGGGGGGTGGCTACACCTTC. Protein product: CSARDTGLRGGGYTF.

This clonotype has only a few counts. At one boundary the junction diverges from the germline segment, which might be a read error. The J gene is TRBJ1-2, the V gene TRBV19, with TRBD1 identical over 7 bases. There are 10 residues in the CDR3. CDR1 is LNHDA and CDR2 is SQIVND in the germline V gene (reference sequence). CDR3 sequence reads: CASGTADPVF. Here the CDR3 DNA reads TGTGCCAGTGGGACAGCCGACCCCGTCTTC.

The chain carries TRBV2 and TRBJ2-7, with TRBD1 as a possible D gene (6 bases). Germline V lookup: CDR1 SNHLY, CDR2 FYNNEI. The V end lost 7 bases, the J end lost 2 bases, and 15 bases lay between the germline ends. The CDR3 spans 14 residues. The CDR3 nucleotides are TGTGCCAGCATATCGGACAGACAGACCTACGAGCAGTACTTC. Its translation is CASISDRQTYEQYF.

The V gene is TRBV6-6, the J gene TRBJ1-4; TRBD1 is a possible D gene (5 bases). The V end was cut by 7 bases, the J end by 8 bases, with 23 bases between. Germline V gives CDR1 MNHNY, CDR2 SVGAGI (reference sequence). The CDR3 loop spans 16 amino acids. This chain's CDR3 is CASTKGFRDRGEKLFF. CDR3 bases: TGTGCCAGCACCAAGGGATTCCGGGACCGAGGGGAAAAACTGTTTTTT.